The rows below give T cell receptor beta chains drawn from one sample of a study of blood T cell repertoires in COVID-19. Clones were read by immunoSEQ multiplex PCR, and TCRdb kept only the in-frame ones, dropping some. The sample contains around 95,000 clones, approximately 93% of which appear only once. Sequencing used peripheral blood. The receptors shown here come from a middle-aged man with active COVID-19. The CDR3 runs from the conserved cysteine through the conserved F or W. A D gene is named only where the DNA matches it firmly. Not all rows give a size; the values are once, few, many and, for expanded clones, a class.

v_call	d_call	j_call	clone_size	cdr3_aa	cdr3_nt
TRBV2	TRBD1	TRBJ1-4	-	CASSETGTGNEKLFF	TGTGCCAGCAGTGAAACCGGGACAGGGAACGAAAAACTGTTTTTT
TRBV19	TRBD1	TRBJ1-2	-	CASRTGGLNYRGYTF	TGTGCCAGTAGAACAGGGGGCTTAAATTATCGTGGCTACACCTTC
TRBV7-9	TRBD2	TRBJ2-7	-	CASSLSGATYEQYF	TGTGCCAGCAGCTTAAGCGGGGCTACCTACGAGCAGTACTTC
TRBV5-1	TRBD2	TRBJ2-1	few	CASSSQAGVYNEQFF	TGCGCCAGCAGCTCCCAAGCGGGAGTCTACAATGAGCAGTTCTTC
TRBV28	-	TRBJ2-1	-	CASSLEGGQNEQFF	TGTGCCAGCAGTTTAGAGGGAGGCCAAAATGAGCAGTTCTTC
TRBV7-7	TRBD1	TRBJ2-1	-	CASSPRSGTGSYNEQFF	TGTGCCAGCAGCCCCCGATCCGGGACAGGCTCCTACAATGAGCAGTTCTTC
TRBV7-9	-	TRBJ2-2	-	CASSPSGELFF	TGTGCCAGCAGCCCCTCCGGGGAGCTGTTTTTT
TRBV30	-	TRBJ1-1	-	CAWKRTEAFF	TGTGCCTGGAAGCGGACTGAAGCTTTCTTT
TRBV27	-	TRBJ1-5	-	CASPPRTLNEYQPQHF	TGTGCCAGCCCCCCGCGAACCTTGAACGAATATCAGCCCCAGCATTTT
TRBV7-7	-	TRBJ2-5	-	CASSLHREETQYF	TGTGCCAGCAGCTTACACAGGGAAGAGACCCAGTACTTC
TRBV7-9	TRBD1	TRBJ1-4	-	CASSLETGLREKLFF	TGTGCCAGCAGCTTAGAGACAGGGCTTCGGGAAAAACTGTTTTTT
TRBV5-6	-	TRBJ2-4	once	CASTPQVAKNIQYF	TGTGCCAGCACCCCACAGGTAGCCAAAAACATTCAGTACTTC
TRBV11-2	TRBD2	TRBJ2-1	-	CASSSAGGSYNEQFF	TGTGCCAGCAGCTCAGCGGGAGGGTCCTACAATGAGCAGTTCTTC
TRBV20-1	-	TRBJ2-1	once	CSASREGTFPNEQFF	TGCAGTGCTAGTCGAGAGGGAACTTTTCCAAATGAGCAGTTCTTC
TRBV28	TRBD2	TRBJ2-3	-	CASSSATSGLGADTQYF	TGTGCCAGCAGTTCAGCGACTAGCGGGTTGGGAGCAGATACGCAGTATTTT
TRBV19	-	TRBJ1-1	-	CASSIIGVNTEAFF	TGTGCCAGTAGTATAATAGGAGTGAACACTGAAGCTTTCTTT
TRBV4-2	-	TRBJ2-7	-	CASSQARQETYEQYF	TGTGCCAGCAGCCAAGCGCGACAAGAGACCTACGAGCAGTACTTC
TRBV7-6	-	TRBJ2-1	-	CASSSLDGGGNEQFF	TGTGCCAGCAGCTCTCTTGACGGGGGTGGCAATGAGCAGTTCTTC
TRBV7-9	-	TRBJ1-2	-	CASSARVPGPNYGYTF	TGTGCCAGCAGCGCAAGGGTTCCAGGGCCTAACTATGGCTACACCTTC
TRBV3-1/TRBV3-2	TRBD1	TRBJ1-2	-	CASSPTGAYGYTF	TGTGCCAGCAGCCCCACAGGGGCCTATGGCTACACCTTC
TRBV24-1	-	TRBJ2-1	-	CASANYNEQFF	TGTGCCAGCGCCAATTACAATGAGCAGTTCTTC
TRBV4-2	TRBD1	TRBJ2-3	once	CASSPRDRGDTDTQYF	TGTGCCAGCAGCCCCCGGGACAGGGGGGACACAGATACGCAGTATTTT
TRBV9	-	TRBJ1-1	-	CASSVVAASSTEAFF	TGTGCCAGCAGCGTAGTCGCGGCCTCCTCCACTGAAGCTTTCTTT
TRBV9	TRBD1	TRBJ2-1	-	CASSVLGQGFNEQFF	TGTGCCAGCAGCGTGTTGGGACAGGGGTTCAATGAGCAGTTCTTC
TRBV19	-	TRBJ2-5	-	CASSLAGVETQYF	TGTGCCAGCAGTCTTGCAGGGGTCGAGACCCAGTACTTC
TRBV10-3	TRBD2	TRBJ2-2	-	CAITRSGSGTGELFF	TGTGCCATCACGAGAAGCGGGAGTGGCACCGGGGAGCTGTTTTTT
TRBV5-1	-	TRBJ1-4	once	CASSLGQFNEKLFF	TGCGCCAGCAGCTTGGGACAGTTTAATGAAAAACTGTTTTTT
TRBV19	TRBD1	TRBJ1-2	-	CASSRTGGGYTF	TGTGCCAGTAGTCGGACAGGGGGCGGCTACACCTTC
TRBV3-1/TRBV3-2	TRBD1	TRBJ1-3	-	CASSPAPGQGASGNTIYF	TGTGCCAGCAGCCCAGCCCCGGGACAGGGGGCCTCCGGAAACACCATATATTTT
TRBV10-1	-	TRBJ2-4	-	CASSESGSKNIQYF	TGCGCCAGCAGTGAGTCCGGTTCCAAAAACATTCAGTACTTC
TRBV9	TRBD2	TRBJ2-5	-	CASSRTTGGWETQYF	TGTGCCAGCAGCAGGACAACCGGGGGGTGGGAGACCCAGTACTTC
TRBV19	TRBD1	TRBJ2-1	-	CASSIRTGGRQFF	TGTGCCAGTAGTATAAGGACAGGGGGCAGGCAGTTCTTC
TRBV7-2	TRBD2	TRBJ2-3	-	CASSRGGSNTDTQYF	TGTGCCAGCAGCCGGGGGGGATCCAACACAGATACGCAGTATTTT
TRBV6-6	-	TRBJ1-1	-	CASTDARNTEAFF	TGTGCCAGCACCGACGCTAGGAACACTGAAGCTTTCTTT
TRBV7-8	TRBD1	TRBJ1-6	-	CASSPRTGGANNSPLHF	TGTGCCAGCAGCCCTAGGACAGGGGGCGCGAATAATTCACCCCTCCACTTT
TRBV24-1	TRBD1	TRBJ2-1	-	CATSDFGDRGANEQFF	TGTGCCACCAGTGATTTTGGGGACAGGGGAGCCAATGAGCAGTTCTTC
TRBV19	TRBD1	TRBJ2-3	-	CASRLTGVIDTQYF	TGTGCCAGTAGACTTACAGGGGTAATTGATACGCAGTATTTT